This note documents a single TCR beta chain sequence. This sample is drawn from a study of siplizumab effects on memory and regulatory T cells. Trimming took 2 bases from V and 5 from J, leaving 10 bases between them. CDR1 MNHEY and CDR2 SMNVEV come from the germline V gene (reference sequence). The CDR3 totals 13 residues. Repertoires were generated with immunoSEQ multiplex PCR, while TCRdb's copy carries only in-frame clones and drops some. The repertoire includes about 72,000 clones, less than 95% of them detected once, and approximately 31% sits in the top ten. The TCR was taken from a human donor in good health. Input material: CD8+ T cells sorted from blood. This chain joins TRBV27 and TRBJ2-7; no clear D. CDR3 amino acids: CASSLSRIHEQYF. The CDR3 DNA sequence: TGTGCCAGCAGTTTAAGCAGGATCCACGAGCAGTACTTC.